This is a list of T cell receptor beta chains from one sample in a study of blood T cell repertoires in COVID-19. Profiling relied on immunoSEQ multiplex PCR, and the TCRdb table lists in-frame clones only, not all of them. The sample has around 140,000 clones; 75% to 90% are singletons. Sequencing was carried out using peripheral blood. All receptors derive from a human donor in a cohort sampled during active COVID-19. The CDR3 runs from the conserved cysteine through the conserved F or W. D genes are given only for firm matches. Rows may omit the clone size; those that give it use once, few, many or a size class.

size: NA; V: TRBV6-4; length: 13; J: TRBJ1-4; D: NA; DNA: TGTGCCATCGATCAATTACATGGTGAAAAACTGTTTTTT; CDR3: CAIDQLHGEKLFF
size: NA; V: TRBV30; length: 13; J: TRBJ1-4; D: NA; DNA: TGTGCCTGGAGTCCCCAGATTAATGAAAAACTGTTTTTT; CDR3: CAWSPQINEKLFF
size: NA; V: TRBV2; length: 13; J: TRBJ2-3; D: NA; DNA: TGTGCCAGCTCTAGGTCTAGCACAGATACGCAGTATTTT; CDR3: CASSRSSTDTQYF
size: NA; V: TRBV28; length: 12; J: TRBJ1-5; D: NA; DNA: TGTGCCAGCAGCCCGGACAGCCAGCCCCAGCATTTT; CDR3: CASSPDSQPQHF
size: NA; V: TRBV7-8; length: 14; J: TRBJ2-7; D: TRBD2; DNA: TGTGCCAGCAGCCGGAGGACTAGCGACTACGAGCAGTACTTC; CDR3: CASSRRTSDYEQYF
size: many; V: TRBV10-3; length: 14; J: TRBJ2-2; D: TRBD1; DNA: TGTGCCACTAGGACAGGGGGGAACACCGGGGAGCTGTTTTTT; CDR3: CATRTGGNTGELFF
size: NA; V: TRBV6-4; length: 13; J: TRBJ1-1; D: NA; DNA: TGTGCCAGCAGTGCGGAGAGTGAGACTGAAGCTTTCTTT; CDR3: CASSAESETEAFF
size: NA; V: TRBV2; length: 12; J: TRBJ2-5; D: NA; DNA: TGCACCACACATGCCGGGGTAGAGACCCAGTACTTC; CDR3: CTTHAGVETQYF
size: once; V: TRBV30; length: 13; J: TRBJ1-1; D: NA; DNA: TGTGCCTGCAGACAAGACCACAACACTGAAGCTTTCTTT; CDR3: CACRQDHNTEAFF
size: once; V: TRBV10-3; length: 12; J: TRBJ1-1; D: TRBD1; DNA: TGTGCCATCATAGGGACAGGTCGGGAAGCTTTCTTT; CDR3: CAIIGTGREAFF
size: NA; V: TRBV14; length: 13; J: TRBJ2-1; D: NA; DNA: TGTGCCAGCAGCCCCCCGGGACAAGATGAGCAGTTCTTC; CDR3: CASSPPGQDEQFF
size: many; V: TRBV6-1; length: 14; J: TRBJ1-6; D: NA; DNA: TGTGCCAGCAGAGAAGCCACAAACCGTTCACCCCTCCACTTT; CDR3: CASREATNRSPLHF
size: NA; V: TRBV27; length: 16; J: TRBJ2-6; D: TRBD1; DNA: TGTGCCAGCAGTCCCTGGACAGGTTCCGGGGCCAACGTCCTGACTTTC; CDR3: CASSPWTGSGANVLTF
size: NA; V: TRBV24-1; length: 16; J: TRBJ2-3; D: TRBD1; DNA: TGTGCCACCAGTGATCCACGGGACAGGGGCACAGATACGCAGTATTTT; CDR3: CATSDPRDRGTDTQYF
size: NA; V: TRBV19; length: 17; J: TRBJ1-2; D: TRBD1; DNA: TGTGCCAGTAGTATAGCGGCGGGGACAGCAACTAACTATGGCTACACCTTC; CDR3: CASSIAAGTATNYGYTF
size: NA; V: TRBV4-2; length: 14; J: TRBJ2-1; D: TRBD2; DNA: TGTGCAATCTCGCGGACTAGCGTTTACAATGAGCAGTTCTTC; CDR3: CAISRTSVYNEQFF
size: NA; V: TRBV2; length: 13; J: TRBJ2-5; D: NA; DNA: TGTGCCAGCAGTGGGACAGATAAGGGGACCCAGTACTTC; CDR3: CASSGTDKGTQYF
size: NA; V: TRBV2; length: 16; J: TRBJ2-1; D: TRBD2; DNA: TGTGCCAGCTCGAGAAGGGTTTCAGCGGGGTACAATGAGCAGTTCTTC; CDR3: CASSRRVSAGYNEQFF
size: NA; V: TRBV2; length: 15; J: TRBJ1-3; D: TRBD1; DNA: TGTGCCAGCAGTCCGGACAGGGGCCCTGGAAACACCATATATTTT; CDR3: CASSPDRGPGNTIYF
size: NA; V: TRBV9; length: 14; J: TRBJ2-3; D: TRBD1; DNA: TGTGCCAGCAGCGCGGGACAGGGCACAGATACGCAGTATTTT; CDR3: CASSAGQGTDTQYF
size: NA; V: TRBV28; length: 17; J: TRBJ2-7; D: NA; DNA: TGTGCCAGCAGTGGGCGGGACAGACGTTTTGTCACCTACGAGCAGTACTTC; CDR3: CASSGRDRRFVTYEQYF
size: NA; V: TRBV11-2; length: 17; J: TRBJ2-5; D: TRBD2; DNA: TGTGCCAGCAGCTTAGGACTAGCGGGGGGGTACCAAGAGACCCAGTACTTC; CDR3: CASSLGLAGGYQETQYF
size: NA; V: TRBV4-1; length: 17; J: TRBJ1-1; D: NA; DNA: TGCGCCAGCAGCCAAGTCGACTTGCCCAAAGTGAGGGTTGAAGCTTTCTTT; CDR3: CASSQVDLPKVRVEAFF
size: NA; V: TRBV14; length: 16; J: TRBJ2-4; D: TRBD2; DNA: TGTGCCAGCAGCCCAAGACTAGCGGGAGCCCTGGACATTCAGTACTTC; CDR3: CASSPRLAGALDIQYF
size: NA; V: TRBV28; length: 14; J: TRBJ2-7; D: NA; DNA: TGTGCCAGCGGGTTGGGGGCTCTTCCCTACGAGCAGTACTTC; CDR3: CASGLGALPYEQYF
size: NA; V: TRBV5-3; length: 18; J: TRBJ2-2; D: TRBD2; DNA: TGTGCCAGAAGCCCCCCCGGTGGGGAAGCGGGACACACCGGGGAGCTGTTTTTT; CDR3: CARSPPGGEAGHTGELFF
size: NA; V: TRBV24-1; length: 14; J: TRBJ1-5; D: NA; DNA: TGTGCCACCAGTGAGCCAGGGCAGGATCAGCCCCAGCATTTT; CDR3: CATSEPGQDQPQHF
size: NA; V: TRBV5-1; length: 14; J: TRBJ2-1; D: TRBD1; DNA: TGCGCCAGCCAACCGGGACAGAGTAAGAATGAGCAGTTCTTC; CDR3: CASQPGQSKNEQFF
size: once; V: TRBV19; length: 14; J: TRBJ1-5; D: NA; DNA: TGTGCCAGTAGGCAGGGGTCGCGCAATCAGCCCCAGCATTTT; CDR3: CASRQGSRNQPQHF
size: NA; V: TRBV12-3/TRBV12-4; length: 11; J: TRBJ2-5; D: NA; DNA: TGTGCCAGCAGTTTCGTGGAGACCCAGTACTTC; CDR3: CASSFVETQYF
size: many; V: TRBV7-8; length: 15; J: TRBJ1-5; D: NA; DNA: TGTGCCAGCAGCTTAAGTTCGGGGGTTGGGAAGCCCCAGCATTTT; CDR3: CASSLSSGVGKPQHF
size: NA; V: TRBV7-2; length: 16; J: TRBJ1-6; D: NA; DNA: TGTGCCAGCAGCTCCCGACAGAGCTCCTATAATTCACCCCTCCACTTT; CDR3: CASSSRQSSYNSPLHF
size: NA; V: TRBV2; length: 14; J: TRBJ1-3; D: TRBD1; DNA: TGTGCCAGTCTTACAGGGGCGGGAGGAAACACCATATATTTT; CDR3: CASLTGAGGNTIYF
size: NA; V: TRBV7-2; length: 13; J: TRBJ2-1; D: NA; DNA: TGTGCCAGCAGCTTAGGGGCAGGTAATGAGCAGTTCTTC; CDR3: CASSLGAGNEQFF
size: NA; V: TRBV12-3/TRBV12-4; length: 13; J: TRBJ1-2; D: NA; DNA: TGTGCCAGCAGTTCCGGGACACCTTCATTTAGCACCTTC; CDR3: CASSSGTPSFSTF
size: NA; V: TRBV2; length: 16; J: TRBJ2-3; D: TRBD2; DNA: TGTGCCAGCAGTTCGCGACTAGCGGCTAGCACAGATACGCAGTATTTT; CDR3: CASSSRLAASTDTQYF
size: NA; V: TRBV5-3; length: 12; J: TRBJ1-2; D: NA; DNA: TGTGCCCCGCGGGTCTTTAGCTATGGCTACACCTTC; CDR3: CAPRVFSYGYTF
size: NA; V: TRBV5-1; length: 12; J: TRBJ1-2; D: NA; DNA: TGCGCCAGCAGCTCAGAAAGTCGAAGCTACACCTTC; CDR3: CASSSESRSYTF
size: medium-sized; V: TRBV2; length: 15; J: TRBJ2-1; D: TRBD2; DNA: TGTGCCATCGGAGGGCGGGAGGGCCTTGGAAATGAGCAGTTCTTC; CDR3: CAIGGREGLGNEQFF
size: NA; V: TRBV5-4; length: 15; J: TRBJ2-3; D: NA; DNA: TGTGCCAGCAGCCCCCCCCAGGTCCTCACAGATACGCAGTATTTT; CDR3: CASSPPQVLTDTQYF
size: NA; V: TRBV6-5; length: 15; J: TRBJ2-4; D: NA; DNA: TGTGCCAGCAGGAGCCCCCAGGGTTTCAAAAACATTCAGTACTTC; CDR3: CASRSPQGFKNIQYF
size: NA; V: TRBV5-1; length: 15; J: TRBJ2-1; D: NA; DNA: TGCGCCAGCAGCTTGGAGGGGGGGGCGCACAATGAGCAGTTCTTC; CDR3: CASSLEGGAHNEQFF
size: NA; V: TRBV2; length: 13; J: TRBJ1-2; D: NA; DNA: TGTGCCAGCAGTGACTGGCGGATCTATGGCTACACCTTC; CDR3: CASSDWRIYGYTF
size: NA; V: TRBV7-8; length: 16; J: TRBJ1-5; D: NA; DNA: TGTGCCAGCAGCTACCCGGGAGCAGGGAGTGCTCAGCCCCAGCATTTT; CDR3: CASSYPGAGSAQPQHF
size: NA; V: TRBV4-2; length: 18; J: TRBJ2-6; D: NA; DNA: TGTGCCAGCAGCCAAGAAACCGACACCAGCTCTGGGGCCAACGTCCTGACTTTC; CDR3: CASSQETDTSSGANVLTF
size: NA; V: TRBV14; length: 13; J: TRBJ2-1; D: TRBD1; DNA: TGTGCCAGCAGCGACAGGGTGTACAATGAGCAGTTCTTC; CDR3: CASSDRVYNEQFF
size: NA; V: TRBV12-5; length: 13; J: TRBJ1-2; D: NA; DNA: TGTGCTAGTGGTCCGGGCAGGGGCAATGGCTACACCTTC; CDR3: CASGPGRGNGYTF
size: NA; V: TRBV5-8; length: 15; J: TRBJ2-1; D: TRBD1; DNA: TGTGCCAGCAGCTTGGTAGGGGACAGGGATAATGAGCAGTTCTTC; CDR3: CASSLVGDRDNEQFF
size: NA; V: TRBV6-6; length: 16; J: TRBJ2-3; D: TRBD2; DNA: TGTGCCAGCAGTTACCCCCGGGGGGGGAGCACAGATACGCAGTATTTT; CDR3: CASSYPRGGSTDTQYF